These 17 T cell receptor beta chains were sequenced from one sample in a study of radiotherapy plus CTLA-4 blockade in lung cancer. Assay: immunoSEQ multiplex PCR; the TCRdb copy retains only in-frame clones and omits some. The sample records approximately 82,000 clones, about 83% being singletons. Sequencing used peripheral blood, obtained from a patient treated with radiotherapy plus ipilimumab. These receptor sequences come from a human donor with non-small cell lung cancer that progressed on radiotherapy plus ipilimumab.

The V call is TRBV28, the J call TRBJ1-2, with 9 positions matching TRBD1. The germline CDR1 and CDR2 sequences are MDHEN and SYDVKM. The CDR3 spans 16 residues. Trimming cost V 8 bases and J 4 bases; bases outside gene matches: 14. The CDR3 DNA reads as TGTGCCAGCGGCGACAGGGGGTTGTCGGAGTCCTATGGCTACACCTTC. As protein: CASGDRGLSESYGYTF.

V and J are TRBV18 and TRBJ1-1; no clear D gene. The CDR3 covers 14 residues. Between the trimmed V and J ends, which lost 2 bases and 0 bases, there was a span of 7 bases. CDR1 and CDR2 (germline): KGHSH, LQKENI. Here the CDR3 reads CASSPSFMNTEAFF. For the CDR3, the DNA is TGTGCCAGCTCACCATCATTCATGAACACTGAAGCTTTCTTT.

This chain links TRBV6-5 with TRBJ1-2; no reliable D call. Per the germline V gene, CDR1 is MNHEY and CDR2 is SVGAGI. Trimming left V 0 bases short and J 8 bases short, with 19 bases between. The CDR3 is 16 amino acids. The CDR3 DNA sequence: TGTGCCAGCAGTTACTCGTGGACCGTAAGGACTGGCGGCTACACCTTC. Protein sequence: CASSYSWTVRTGGYTF.

The chain recombines TRBV7-8 with TRBJ1-1; D is ambiguous. Germline CDR1 and CDR2: SGHVS and FQNEAQ. The CDR3 length is 14 residues. V was pared by 0 bases and J by 1 base, with 6 bases between. CDR3 sequence reads: CASSLAWGNTEAFF. The CDR3 DNA follows: TGTGCCAGCAGCTTAGCTTGGGGGAACACTGAAGCTTTCTTT.

The CDR3 DNA follows: TGTGCCACCAGCAGTCGGATCGGGACTAGCGGGTCCGAGCAGTACTTC. Its translation: CATSSRIGTSGSEQYF. The chain is built from TRBV15 and TRBJ2-7; 12 positions agree with TRBD2. This CDR3 is 16 amino acids long. Germline V CDR1 and CDR2: LNHNV, YYDKDF (reference sequence). J gave up 6 bases and V 3 bases, and 9 bases lay outside the gene matches.

The chain has TRBV2 and TRBJ2-1; possibly TRBD1 or TRBD2 for D (7 bases each). The germline CDR1 and CDR2 sequences are SNHLY and FYNNEI. CDR3 size: 14 residues. V was shortened by 5 bases and J by 8 bases, with 16 bases between the two germline ends. For the CDR3, the DNA is TGTGCCAGCAGTAGACAGGGAGGGTTCTATGAGCAGTTCTTC. This translates into CASSRQGGFYEQFF.

The gene calls are TRBV5-6 and TRBJ2-5; D possibly corresponds to TRBD1 (5 bases). Germline CDR1 is SGHDT and CDR2 is YYEEEE. The CDR3 length is 15 residues. Between the trimmed V and J ends, which lost 2 bases and 5 bases, there was a span of 16 bases. This CDR3 is CASSFWLLGVETQYF. CDR3 coding DNA: TGTGCCAGCAGCTTTTGGTTGTTAGGGGTGGAGACCCAGTACTTC.

The J gene is TRBJ1-5, the V gene TRBV19; D call uncertain. Germline CDR1 LNHDA, CDR2 SQIVND (reference sequence). Deletions cut 1 base from V and 4 bases from J, with 11 bases between. The CDR3 is 15 residues long. This chain's CDR3 is CASSIGHQNNQPQHF. The CDR3 DNA follows: TGTGCCAGTAGTATAGGACACCAAAATAATCAGCCCCAGCATTTT.

The genes are TRBV6-1 and TRBJ2-7; no reliable D call. CDR1 is MNHNS, CDR2 SASEGT, per germline. Trimming took off 4 bases at V and 3 bases at J, with 13 bases between the two ends. The length of the CDR3 is 14 residues. The CDR3 DNA reads as TGTGCCAGCAGTGTTCGCCTTCCGATCTACGAGCAGTACTTC. It is translated as CASSVRLPIYEQYF.

V and J are TRBV7-5 and TRBJ2-1; no DNA check was done on the table's D call, TRBD2. TRBV7-5 is a pseudogene locus. The CDR3 runs to 17 residues. CDR3 in amino acids: CARSSRGAGRSYNEQFF. The CDR3 DNA is TGTGCCAGAAGCTCCCGGGGGGCGGGACGCTCCTACAATGAGCAGTTCTTC.

The gene calls are TRBV2 and TRBJ1-3; D is unresolved. Trimming took 4 bases from V and 3 from J, leaving 16 bases between them. The CDR3 contains 16 residues. Germline V gene lookup returns CDR1 SNHLY and CDR2 FYNNEI. Here the CDR3 reads CASSGTATLFGNTIYF. The DNA of the CDR3 is TGTGCCAGCAGTGGGACTGCGACATTGTTTGGAAACACCATATATTTT.

The chain links TRBV6-5 to TRBJ2-7; a weak D match, TRBD2 (6 bases). The CDR3 covers 15 residues. CDR1 and CDR2 from the germline V gene are MNHEY and SVGAGI. V dropped 5 bases and J dropped 3 bases, with 17 bases sitting between them. The DNA for the CDR3 is TGTGCCAGCAGTCCTTACAGCGGGCGATACTACGAGCAGTACTTC. Translation gives CASSPYSGRYYEQYF.

This chain connects TRBV29-1 to TRBJ2-5, with TRBD1 identical over 7 bases. CDR1 and CDR2 (germline): SQVTM, ANQGSEA. After removal of 7 bases from V and 2 bases from J, the junction contained 7 bases not matched to a gene. There are 13 residues in the CDR3. This CDR3 is CSGDTGAQETQYF. CDR3 bases: TGCAGCGGTGACACAGGGGCACAAGAGACCCAGTACTTC. Full variable domain (outside the CDR3, taken from reference TRBV29-1 and TRBJ2-5): SAVISQKPSRDICQRGTSLTIQCQVDSQVTMMFWYRQQPGQSLTLIATANQGSEATYESGFVIDKFPISRPNLTFSTLTVSNMSPEDSSIYLCSGDTGAQETQYFGPGTRLLVL.

The chain recombines TRBV7-9 with TRBJ1-1, with D perhaps matching TRBD1 (6 bases). CDR1 is SEHNR and CDR2 is FQNEAQ in the germline V gene (reference sequence). The V gene lost 5 bases and the J gene lost 3 bases, with 16 bases spanning the gap. This CDR3 has 15 residues. CDR3 sequence: CASSRPRGADTEAFF. The CDR3 nucleotides are TGTGCCAGCAGCCGACCACGGGGGGCGGACACTGAAGCTTTCTTT.

The chain recombines TRBV19 with TRBJ2-1; TRBD2 aligns across 10 bases. The CDR3 covers 14 residues. V was clipped by 6 bases and J by 5 bases; unmatched bases: 4. Germline V gene sequence: CDR1 LNHDA, CDR2 SQIVND (reference sequence). The CDR3 DNA sequence: TGTGCCAGTAGGTCGCTAGCGGGAGACAATGAGCAGTTCTTC. Translation gives CASRSLAGDNEQFF.

This rearrangement joins TRBV19 to TRBJ2-3, with TRBD2 identical over 8 bases. With 7 bases clipped from V and 6 bases from J, the junction kept 9 bases outside the gene matches. The CDR3 has 14 amino acids. The germline CDR1 and CDR2 sequences are LNHDA and SQIVND (reference sequence). CDR3 protein: CASKTGGPSDTQYF. DNA for the CDR3: TGTGCCAGTAAAACGGGAGGGCCCTCTGATACGCAGTATTTT. Variable domain in full (rest from reference TRBV19 and TRBJ2-3): DGGITQSPKYLFRKEGQNVTLSCEQNLNHDAMYWYRQDPGQGLRLIYYSQIVNDFQKGDIAEGYSVSREKKESFPLTVTSAQKNPTAFYLCASKTGGPSDTQYFGPGTRLTVL.

The gene calls are TRBV7-8 and TRBJ2-7; a weak D match, TRBD1 (6 bases). The CDR3 runs to 16 residues. The V end was cut by 7 bases, the J end by 0 bases, with 19 bases between. Per germline, CDR1 SGHVS and CDR2 FQNEAQ. The CDR3 nucleotides are TGTGCCAGCATCATTACGTCCGGGGACATCTCCTACGAGCAGTACTTC. Encoded protein: CASIITSGDISYEQYF.